The 2 T cell receptor beta chains in this list originate from one sample, sequenced in a study of human T cells and chemical hapten exposure. TCRdb processed the RACE reads anew with MiXCR; each CDR3 protein has one entry. The sample holds approximately 350,000 distinct CDR3 sequences, around 7% seen once. This sample's time point: patch test 1, 2 weeks after DPC sensitization. Treatment noted: therapeutic diphenylcyclopropenone sensitization with weekly scalp DPC. The source was whole blood, collected in connection with sensitization to the hapten diphenylcyclopropenone (DPC). These TCRs come from a woman between 18 and 30 years old with alopecia areata. Some clones in this sample may be carry-over from other donors' samples.

This clonotype turned up a few times. This chain connects TRBV6-2 or TRBV6-3 to TRBJ1-5, with 7 bases matching TRBD1. The CDR3 length is 13 residues. Germline V gene lookup returns CDR1 MNHEY and CDR2 SVGEGT. The trim removed 5 bases at V and 4 bases at J, leaving 2 bases unmatched. Here the CDR3 reads CASSRGQNQPQHF. CDR3 nucleotide sequence: TGTGCCAGCAGTAGGGGACAGAATCAGCCCCAGCATTTT.

The chain recombines TRBV2 with TRBJ1-6; TRBD1 might be the D (6 bases). Germline CDR1 reads SNHLY; CDR2 reads FYNNEI. The CDR3 totals 16 residues. The V end lost 1 base, the J end lost 7 bases, and 14 bases lay between the germline ends. CDR3 nucleotide sequence: TGTGCCAGCAGTGAAGAGGACAGCAAACTCAATTCACCCCTCCACTTT. It yields the protein CASSEEDSKLNSPLHF.